The 19 T cell receptor beta chains given below trace back to one sample, sequenced in a study of shared clonotypes between healthy human individuals. The protocol was immunoSEQ multiplex PCR, while the TCRdb copy is restricted to in-frame clones and leaves out a portion. Of approximately 2.4 million clones in the sample, approximately 94% are singletons; the top ten hold 0.1% to 0.15%. The sample consisted of naive CD4+ T cells sorted from blood. The subset: CD45RA+ positively selected. The receptors were sampled from a man aged 18 to 35 in good health.

The rearrangement links TRBV5-1 to TRBJ2-7; 9 bases match TRBD2. The CDR3 length is 16 residues. Germline loops: CDR1 SGHRS, CDR2 YFSETQ. V lost 0 bases, J lost 3 bases, and 7 bases stayed unmatched. The CDR3 loop reads CASSLGQASGNYEQYF. Here the CDR3 DNA reads TGCGCCAGCAGCTTGGGTCAGGCTAGCGGGAACTACGAGCAGTACTTC.

The J gene is TRBJ1-6, the V gene TRBV11-1, with 10 nucleotides matching TRBD1. The CDR3 has 16 amino acids. Germline V gene data show CDR1 as SGHAT and CDR2 as FQDESV (reference sequence). V dropped 5 bases and J dropped 2; count of bases not matched to a gene: 3. The CDR3 coding sequence is TGTGCCAGCAGCCCGGGGACAGGGGCCTATAATTCACCCCTCCACTTT. Translation gives CASSPGTGAYNSPLHF.

The genes are TRBV5-1 and TRBJ2-5; D remains unclear. Germline loops: CDR1 SGHRS, CDR2 YFSETQ. The CDR3 runs 13 residues. V was pared by 5 bases and J by 2 bases, with 10 bases between. CDR3 residues: CASSIGVQETQYF. For the CDR3, the DNA is TGCGCCAGCAGTATCGGCGTACAAGAGACCCAGTACTTC.

The V call is TRBV2, the J call TRBJ2-5; D ambiguous. Germline-derived CDR1 and CDR2 are SNHLY and FYNNEI. The CDR3 length is 13 residues. V lost 4 bases and J lost 5, with 11 bases in between. CDR3 nucleotide sequence: TGTGCCAGCAGTGGACGGCGGCGGGAGACCCAGTACTTC. It is translated as CASSGRRRETQYF.

This chain links TRBV21-1 with TRBJ1-4. TRBV21-1 is described as a pseudogene. The CDR3 has 11 amino acids. In DNA form, the CDR3 reads TGTGCCAGCAGCCTGGGGGAAAAACTGTTTTTT. Its translation is CASSLGEKLFF.

This chain joins TRBV27 and TRBJ1-3, with 11 bases identical to TRBD1. The CDR3 is 16 residues long. Germline values: CDR1 MNHEY, CDR2 SMNVEV (reference sequence). Trimming took 7 bases from V and 3 from J; bases not matched to a gene: 8. CDR3 in DNA: TGTGCCAGCACCTCGGGACAGGGGGTGGGTGGAAACACCATATATTTT. This codes for CASTSGQGVGGNTIYF.

The CDR3 DNA reads as TGTGCCTGGACCACGGGACAAATTAATGAAAAACTGTTTTTT. It specifies CAWTTGQINEKLFF. V usage is TRBV30 and J usage is TRBJ1-4, with D perhaps TRBD1 (6 bases). CDR1 is GTSNPN and CDR2 is SVGIG in the germline V gene (reference sequence). V shed 4 bases and J shed 4 bases, with 13 bases lying between them. The CDR3 sequence is 14 residues long.

The chain uses TRBV6-1 and TRBJ2-1; D unresolved. In germline, CDR1 is MNHNS, CDR2 SASEGT. V was trimmed by 6 bases and J by 0 bases, leaving 12 bases between them. The length of the CDR3 is 15 residues. This chain's CDR3 is CASRQAPGSYNEQFF. For the CDR3, the DNA is TGTGCCAGCAGACAAGCGCCTGGCTCCTACAATGAGCAGTTCTTC.

The rearrangement uses TRBV29-1 and TRBJ2-7; no clear D gene. The CDR3 runs 11 residues. Trimming left V 5 bases short and J 5 bases short, with 10 bases between. From germline, CDR1 is SQVTM and CDR2 ANQGSEA. CDR3 DNA: TGCAGCGTTCAGTCGTGGGACGAGCAGTACTTC. Amino acid sequence: CSVQSWDEQYF.

On this clone: The sample carries other DNA sequences with the same CDR3. V usage is TRBV18 and J usage is TRBJ2-2; TRBD1 might be the D (5 bases). This CDR3 is built from 14 residues. Trimming pared 6 bases from V and 1 base from J, leaving 9 bases between. Germline V gene sequence: CDR1 KGHSH, CDR2 LQKENI. In nucleotides, the CDR3 is TGTGCCAGCTCCCCTACAGGGAACACCGGGGAGCTGTTTTTT. Translating gives CASSPTGNTGELFF.

The rearrangement links TRBV4-1 to TRBJ1-4, with D unclear. The germline V gene encodes CDR1 MGHRA and CDR2 YSYEKL. Trimming cost V 0 bases and J 2 bases, with 13 bases left between them. This CDR3 is built from 17 residues. CDR3 region: CASSQEWADKTNEKLFF. The CDR3 DNA is TGCGCCAGCAGCCAAGAGTGGGCGGATAAGACTAATGAAAAACTGTTTTTT.

The chain employs TRBV2 and TRBJ1-1; TRBD1 matches at 7 bases. Germline V gene sequence: CDR1 SNHLY, CDR2 FYNNEI. V lost 4 bases, J lost 1 base, and 6 bases stayed unmatched. The CDR3 extends over 15 amino acids. In nucleotides, the CDR3 is TGTGCCAGCAGTGTTACGGGACAGTGGAACACTGAAGCTTTCTTT. Translation: CASSVTGQWNTEAFF.

The CDR3 nucleotides read TGCGCCAGCAGGGTAACAGGGGGCTACGAGCAGTACTTC. Translation gives CASRVTGGYEQYF. The chain combines TRBV5-1 with TRBJ2-7; 8 bases align to TRBD1. Germline-derived CDR1 and CDR2 are SGHRS and YFSETQ. V gave up 5 bases and J gave up 3 bases; unmatched junction bases: 4. CDR3 size: 13 residues.

The V gene is TRBV5-4, the J gene TRBJ1-1, with D perhaps TRBD1 (6 bases). The length of the CDR3 is 14 residues. The ends were cut back, 5 bases at V and 4 bases at J, with 15 bases in the middle. Germline V gene lookup returns CDR1 SGHNT and CDR2 YYREEE (reference sequence). Here the CDR3 reads CASSTGRGVTEAFF. The DNA for the CDR3 is TGTGCCAGCAGTACCGGCAGGGGTGTCACTGAAGCTTTCTTT.

This chain joins TRBV7-9 and TRBJ2-5; TRBD2 matches at 7 bases. There are 15 residues in the CDR3. V was pared by 3 bases and J by 2 bases, with 6 bases of the junction left unmatched. CDR1 is SEHNR and CDR2 is FQNEAQ in the germline V gene (reference sequence). The CDR3 DNA sequence: TGTGCCAGCAGCTTTATATGGGGGGGTCAAGAGACCCAGTACTTC. It codes for CASSFIWGGQETQYF.

The CDR3 protein is CASSGIRLAGGNEQYF. In DNA form, the CDR3 reads TGCGCCAGCAGCGGTATTCGACTAGCGGGAGGCAACGAGCAGTACTTC. This chain links TRBV5-1 with TRBJ2-7; 13 bases line up with TRBD2. Germline-derived CDR1 and CDR2 are SGHRS and YFSETQ. This CDR3 is built from 16 residues. J gave up 5 bases and V 4 bases, and 9 bases lay outside the gene matches. Filled out from reference TRBV5-1 and TRBJ2-7, the complete variable domain reads KAGVTQTPRYLIKTRGQQVTLSCSPISGHRSVSWYQQTPGQGLQFLFEYFSETQRNKGNFPGRFSGRQFSNSRSEMNVSTLELGDSALYLCASSGIRLAGGNEQYFGPGTRLTVT.

The chain couples TRBV5-4 to TRBJ1-2; D is unclear. V gave up 5 bases and J gave up 4 bases, with 30 bases separating them. The germline gives CDR1 SGHNT, CDR2 YYREEE (reference sequence). CDR3 size: 19 residues. CDR3 DNA sequence: TGTGCCAGCAGTTCCCTATCCGGGGAAGCAAAGCAGGCCCTCTATGGCTACACCTTC. Amino acid sequence: CASSSLSGEAKQALYGYTF.

Turning to this clone: Other nucleotide sequences from this sample produce the same CDR3. The chain couples TRBV19 to TRBJ2-1, with 9 positions matching TRBD1. Trimming cost V 3 bases and J 4 bases; bases outside gene matches: 4. Germline lookup yields CDR1 LNHDA and CDR2 SQIVND (reference sequence). The CDR3 is 15 residues long. The CDR3 reads CASSIGGQGYNEQFF. In DNA form, the CDR3 reads TGTGCCAGTAGTATTGGAGGACAGGGGTACAATGAGCAGTTCTTC.

This clone appeared a few times. The chain couples TRBV27 to TRBJ1-6; D uncertain. CDR1 MNHEY and CDR2 SMNVEV come from the germline V gene (reference sequence). The V and J ends lost 4 bases and 1 base respectively, with 2 bases between them. CDR3 length equals 13 residues. The CDR3 DNA follows: TGTGCCAGCAGTTATTCCTATAATTCACCCCTCCACTTT. It codes for CASSYSYNSPLHF.